This record covers a single T cell receptor (beta chain). The data belong to a study of OX40 agonist ivuxolimab in advanced cancers. Measured with immunoSEQ multiplex PCR; TCRdb has only the in-frame clones, and not every one. The sample carries tens of thousands of clones, about 88% recorded once. The source of this sequence is an adult with an advanced solid tumor such as melanoma, head and neck, liver or kidney cancer. Sequenced here: CD4+ or CD8+ T cells sorted from blood, sampled in a trial of the OX40 agonist ivuxolimab.

CDR3 sequence reads: CASSQATASYEQYF. The CDR3 DNA reads as TGCGCCAGCAGCCAAGCCACAGCTTCCTACGAGCAGTACTTC. This chain connects TRBV4-1 to TRBJ2-7; no clear D gene. The ends were cut back, 1 base at V and 1 base at J, with 8 bases in the middle. CDR1 and CDR2 from the germline V gene are MGHRA and YSYEKL. The CDR3 sequence is 14 residues long.